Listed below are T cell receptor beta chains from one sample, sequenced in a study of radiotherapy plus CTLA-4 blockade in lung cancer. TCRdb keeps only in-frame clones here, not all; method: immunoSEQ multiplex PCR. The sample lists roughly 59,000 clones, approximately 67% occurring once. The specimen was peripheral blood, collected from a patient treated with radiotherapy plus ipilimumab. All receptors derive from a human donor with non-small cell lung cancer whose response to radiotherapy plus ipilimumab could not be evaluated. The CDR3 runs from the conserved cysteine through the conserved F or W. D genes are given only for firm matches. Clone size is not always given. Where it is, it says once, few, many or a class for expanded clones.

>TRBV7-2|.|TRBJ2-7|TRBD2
TGTGCCAGCAGCTTAGGCGGGGGGGGAGCCTACGAGCAGTACTTC
CASSLGGGGAYEQYF
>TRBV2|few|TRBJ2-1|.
TGTGCCAGCAGTGGGGACTGGAACAATGAGCAGTTCTTC
CASSGDWNNEQFF
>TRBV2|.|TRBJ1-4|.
TGTGCCAGCAGTGATATGGCAGCAACTAATGAAAAACTGTTTTTT
CASSDMAATNEKLFF
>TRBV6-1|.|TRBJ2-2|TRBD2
TGTGCCAGCAGCGGACTAGCGGGATACACCGGGGAGCTGTTTTTT
CASSGLAGYTGELFF
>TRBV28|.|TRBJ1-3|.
TGTGCCAGCAGAGAAACAGACAGGGGAAACACCATATATTTT
CASRETDRGNTIYF
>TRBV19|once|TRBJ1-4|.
TGTGCCAGTAGTATCGGCAGGGTTAATGAAAAACTGTTTTTT
CASSIGRVNEKLFF
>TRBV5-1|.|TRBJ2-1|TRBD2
TGCGCCAGCAGCCCCGGACTAGCGGGGCCCAATGAGCAGTTCTTC
CASSPGLAGPNEQFF
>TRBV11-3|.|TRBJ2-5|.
TGTGCCAGCAGCCCCCGCGGCACCAAAGAGACCCAGTACTTC
CASSPRGTKETQYF
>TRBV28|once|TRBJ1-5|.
TGTGCCAGCAAGTTTTATTCGGCAGGGTTCCGAAATAGCAATCAGCCCCAGCATTTT
CASKFYSAGFRNSNQPQHF
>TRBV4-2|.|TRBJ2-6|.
TGTGCCAGCAGCCAAGGTGCAGACTCTGGGGCCAACGTCCTGACTTTC
CASSQGADSGANVLTF
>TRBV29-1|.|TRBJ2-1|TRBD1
TGCAGCGCTCGACAGGGGGCAGGAAATGAGCAGTTCTTC
CSARQGAGNEQFF
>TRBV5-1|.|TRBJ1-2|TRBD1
TGCGCCAGCAGCTTGGTATTTGGGACAGGGGCTTCTTCTAACTATGGCTACACCTTC
CASSLVFGTGASSNYGYTF
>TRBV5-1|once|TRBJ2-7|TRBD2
TGCGCCAGCAGCAGGGCCACTAGCGGCGAGCAGTACTTC
CASSRATSGEQYF
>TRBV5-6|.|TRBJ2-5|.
TGTGCCAGCAGCTTGGAGTCAGGAGCGGTGGAGACCCAGTACTTC
CASSLESGAVETQYF
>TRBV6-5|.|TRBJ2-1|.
TGTGCCACAGGTAGGGGCTACAATGAGCAGTTCTTC
CATGRGYNEQFF
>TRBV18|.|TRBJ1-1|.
TGTGCCAGCTCACCACCGACGGGGGACGGGAACACTGAAGCTTTCTTT
CASSPPTGDGNTEAFF
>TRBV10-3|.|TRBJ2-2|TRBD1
TGTGCCATCAGTGAGCGGGGACAGAAGGGCACCGGGGAGCTGTTTTTT
CAISERGQKGTGELFF
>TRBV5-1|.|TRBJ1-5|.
TGCGCCAGCAGCTTGTCGGGGAATCAGCCCCAGCATTTT
CASSLSGNQPQHF
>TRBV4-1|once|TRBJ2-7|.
TGCGCCAGCAGCCAAGAGAGTCTAGCGAGCTCCTACGAGCAGTACTTC
CASSQESLASSYEQYF
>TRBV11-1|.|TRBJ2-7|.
TGTGCCAGCAGCTTCGGAGGGAGGTATAGCTCCTACGAGCAGTACTTC
CASSFGGRYSSYEQYF
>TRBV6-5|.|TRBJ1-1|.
TGTGCCAGCAGTTACCGTAGGGGCTCTGAAGCTTTCTTT
CASSYRRGSEAFF
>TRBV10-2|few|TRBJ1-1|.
TGCGCCAGCAAGGAAGACAGGAACACTGAAGCTTTCTTT
CASKEDRNTEAFF
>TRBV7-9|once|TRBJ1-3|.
TGTGCCAGCAGCTTAGCGCGAGGGGACTTTGTCGGAGCCAGAAACACCATATATTTT
CASSLARGDFVGARNTIYF
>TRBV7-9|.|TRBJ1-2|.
TGTGCCAGCAGCTTAGTAACGAACGGCGGCACCTTC
CASSLVTNGGTF
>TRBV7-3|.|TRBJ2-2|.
TGTGCCAGCAGCTCGCAAGCGTCCGGGGAGCTGTTTTTT
CASSSQASGELFF
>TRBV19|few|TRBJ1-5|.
TGTGCCAGTAGTATGGGAGGGAATCAGCCCCAGCATTTT
CASSMGGNQPQHF
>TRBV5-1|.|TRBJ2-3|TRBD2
TGCGCCAGCAGCCCAAACCTACTAGCGGGAGAGGCAGATACGCAGTATTTT
CASSPNLLAGEADTQYF
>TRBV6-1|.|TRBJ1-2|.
TGTGCCAGCAGTGAAACAGGGTATGGCTACACCTTC
CASSETGYGYTF
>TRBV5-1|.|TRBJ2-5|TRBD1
TGCGCCAGCAGCTTTCTTGCAGGGGGCGGGGAGACCCAGTACTTC
CASSFLAGGGETQYF
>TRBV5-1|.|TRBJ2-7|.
TGCGCCAGCAGCTTGGTGGGGGGCGAGCAGTACTTC
CASSLVGGEQYF
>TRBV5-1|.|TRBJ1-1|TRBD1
TGCGCCAGCAGCTTCGGACAGGGCACTGAAGCTTTCTTT
CASSFGQGTEAFF
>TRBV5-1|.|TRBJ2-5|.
TGCGCCAGCAGCTTGGTGGACAACCAAGAGACCCAGTACTTC
CASSLVDNQETQYF
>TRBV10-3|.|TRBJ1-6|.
TGTGCCATCAGTGAGCGACAGGCCTATAATTCACCCCTCCACTTT
CAISERQAYNSPLHF
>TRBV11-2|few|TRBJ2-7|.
TGTGCCAGCAGCTTAGATGTCCAGGTCCACGAGCAGTACTTC
CASSLDVQVHEQYF
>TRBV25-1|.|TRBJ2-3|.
TGTGCCAGCGCTCGGGTGTCTAGCACAGATACGCAGTATTTT
CASARVSSTDTQYF
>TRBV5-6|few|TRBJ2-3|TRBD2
TGTGCCAGCAGCGACCCCTGGCGCCTGCTAGCGGGGGGCACAGATACGCAGTATTTT
CASSDPWRLLAGGTDTQYF
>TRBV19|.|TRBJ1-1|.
TGTGCCAGTACCGCTAGGGCGACAGCTACTGTGAACACTGAAGCTTTCTTT
CASTARATATVNTEAFF
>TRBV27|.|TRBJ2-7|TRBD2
TGTGCCAGCAGTTTTAGGCTATGGACTAGCGGGAGGGAGTCCTACGAGCAGTACTTC
CASSFRLWTSGRESYEQYF
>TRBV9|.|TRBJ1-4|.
TGTGCCAGCAGCGTAGAGCCATGGCAGGGGAATGAAAAACTGTTTTTT
CASSVEPWQGNEKLFF
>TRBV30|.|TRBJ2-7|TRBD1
TGTGCCTGGAGTCAGGGGGCAGGGAACTACGAGCAGTACTTC
CAWSQGAGNYEQYF
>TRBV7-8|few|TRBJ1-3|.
TGTGCCAGCAGCCCTCGGGAGAGTGGAAACACCATATATTTT
CASSPRESGNTIYF
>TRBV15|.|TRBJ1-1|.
TGTGCCACTGGACAGCTCTACATGAACCCTGAAGCTTTCTTT
CATGQLYMNPEAFF
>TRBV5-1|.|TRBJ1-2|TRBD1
TGCGCCAGCAGAGTAATGGACAGGGAGTATGGCTACACCTTC
CASRVMDREYGYTF